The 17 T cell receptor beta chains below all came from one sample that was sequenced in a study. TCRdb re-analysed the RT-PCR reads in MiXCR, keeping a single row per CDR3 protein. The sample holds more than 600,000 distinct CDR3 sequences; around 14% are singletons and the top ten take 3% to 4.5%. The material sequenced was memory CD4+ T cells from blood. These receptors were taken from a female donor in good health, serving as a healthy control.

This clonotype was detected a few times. CDR3 sequence: CSARVDRVGRGQPQHF. The CDR3 DNA is TGCAGTGCTAGGGTAGACAGGGTGGGGCGGGGACAGCCCCAGCATTTT. The J gene is TRBJ1-5, the V gene TRBV20-1; 7 positions match TRBD1. V lost 3 bases to trimming and J lost 7 bases; unmatched junction nucleotides: 15. Germline V CDR1 and CDR2: DFQATT, SNEGSKA (reference sequence). The CDR3 spans 16 residues.

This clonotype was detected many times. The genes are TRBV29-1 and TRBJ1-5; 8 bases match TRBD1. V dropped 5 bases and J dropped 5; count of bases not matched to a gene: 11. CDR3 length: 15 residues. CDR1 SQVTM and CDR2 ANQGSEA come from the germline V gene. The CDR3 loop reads CSVTQGAYQDQPQHF. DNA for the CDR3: TGCAGCGTTACCCAGGGGGCTTATCAGGATCAGCCCCAGCATTTT.

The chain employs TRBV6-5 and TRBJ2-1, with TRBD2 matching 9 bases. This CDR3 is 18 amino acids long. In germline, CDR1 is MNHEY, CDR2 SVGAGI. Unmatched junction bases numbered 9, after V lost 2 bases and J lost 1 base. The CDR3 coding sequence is TGTGCCAGCAGTTACGAGAGTAGCGGGAGAAAATCCTACAATGAGCAGTTCTTC. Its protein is CASSYESSGRKSYNEQFF.

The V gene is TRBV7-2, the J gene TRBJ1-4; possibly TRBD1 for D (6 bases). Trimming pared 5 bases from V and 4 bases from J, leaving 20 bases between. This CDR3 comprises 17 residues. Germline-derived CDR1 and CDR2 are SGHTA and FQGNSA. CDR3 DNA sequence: TGTGCCAGCAGCCGGGGGGGGGCAGGTGGGGTTAATGAAAAACTGTTTTTT. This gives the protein CASSRGGAGGVNEKLFF.

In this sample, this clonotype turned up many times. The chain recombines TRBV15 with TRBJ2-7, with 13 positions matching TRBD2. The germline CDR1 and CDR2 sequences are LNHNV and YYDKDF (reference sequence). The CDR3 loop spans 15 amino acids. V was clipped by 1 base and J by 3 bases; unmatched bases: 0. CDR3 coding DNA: TGTGCCACCAGCAGAGGGACTAGCGGGAGCTACGAGCAGTACTTC. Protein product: CATSRGTSGSYEQYF.

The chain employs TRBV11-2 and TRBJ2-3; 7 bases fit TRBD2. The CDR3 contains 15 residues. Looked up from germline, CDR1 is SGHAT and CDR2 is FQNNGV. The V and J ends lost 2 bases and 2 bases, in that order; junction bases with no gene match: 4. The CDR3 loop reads CASSLTSGVTDTQYF. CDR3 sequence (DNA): TGTGCCAGCAGCTTAACGAGCGGGGTCACAGATACGCAGTATTTT.

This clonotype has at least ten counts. CDR3 sequence reads: CSVGDRGSSGELFF. CDR3 nucleotides: TGCAGCGTGGGGGACAGGGGTTCGTCCGGGGAGCTGTTTTTT. The rearrangement links TRBV29-1 to TRBJ2-2; TRBD1 matches at 10 bases. From germline, CDR1 is SQVTM and CDR2 ANQGSEA. The CDR3 sequence is 14 residues long. V dropped 6 bases and J dropped 6; count of bases not matched to a gene: 7.

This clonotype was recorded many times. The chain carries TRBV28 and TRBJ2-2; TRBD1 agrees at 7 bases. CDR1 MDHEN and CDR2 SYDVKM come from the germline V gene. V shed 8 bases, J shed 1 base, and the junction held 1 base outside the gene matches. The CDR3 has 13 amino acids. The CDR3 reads CASGQVNTGELFF. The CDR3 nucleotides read TGTGCCAGCGGACAGGTGAACACCGGGGAGCTGTTTTTT.

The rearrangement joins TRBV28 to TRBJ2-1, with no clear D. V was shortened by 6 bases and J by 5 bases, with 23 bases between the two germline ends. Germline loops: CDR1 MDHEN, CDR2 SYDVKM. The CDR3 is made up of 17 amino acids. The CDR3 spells CASSPASSFPLNNEQFF. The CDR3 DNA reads TGTGCCAGCAGCCCCGCTAGTTCGTTTCCTCTAAACAATGAGCAGTTCTTC.

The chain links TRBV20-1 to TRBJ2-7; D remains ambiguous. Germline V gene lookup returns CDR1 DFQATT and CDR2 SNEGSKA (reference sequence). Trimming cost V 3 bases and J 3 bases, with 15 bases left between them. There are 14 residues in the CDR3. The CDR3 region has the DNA TGCAGTGCTAGGGTACCAGGATCTGACTACGAGCAGTACTTC. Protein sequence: CSARVPGSDYEQYF.

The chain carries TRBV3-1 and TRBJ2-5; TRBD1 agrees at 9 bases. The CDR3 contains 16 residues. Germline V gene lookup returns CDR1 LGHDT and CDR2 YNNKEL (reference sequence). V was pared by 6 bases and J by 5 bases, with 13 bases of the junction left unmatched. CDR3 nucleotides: TGTGCCAGCAGTTTGTATGGACAGGGGAAGTTTGAGACCCAGTACTTC. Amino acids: CASSLYGQGKFETQYF.

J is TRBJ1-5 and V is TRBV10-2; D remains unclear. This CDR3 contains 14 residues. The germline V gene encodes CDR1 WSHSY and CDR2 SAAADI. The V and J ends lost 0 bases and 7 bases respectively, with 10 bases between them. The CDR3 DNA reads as TGCGCCAGCAGTGAGTCGGGAGGAGGGCAGCCCCAGCATTTT. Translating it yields CASSESGGGQPQHF.

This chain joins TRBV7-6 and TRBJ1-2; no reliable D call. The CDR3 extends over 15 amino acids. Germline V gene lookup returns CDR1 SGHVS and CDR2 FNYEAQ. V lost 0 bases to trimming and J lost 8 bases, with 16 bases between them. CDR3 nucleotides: TGTGCCAGCAGCTTAGCGTATGAAGGGTTTGAAGGCTACACCTTC. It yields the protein CASSLAYEGFEGYTF.

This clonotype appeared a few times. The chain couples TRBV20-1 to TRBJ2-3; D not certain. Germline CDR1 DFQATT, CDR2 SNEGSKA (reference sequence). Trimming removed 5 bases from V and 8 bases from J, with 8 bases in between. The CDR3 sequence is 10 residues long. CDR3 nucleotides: TGCAGTGCTGACTGGAGTACGCAGTATTTT. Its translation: CSADWSTQYF.

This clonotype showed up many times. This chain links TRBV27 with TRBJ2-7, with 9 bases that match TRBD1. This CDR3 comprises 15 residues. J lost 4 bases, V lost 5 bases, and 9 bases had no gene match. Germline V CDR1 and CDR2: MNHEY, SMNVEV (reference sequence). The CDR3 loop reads CASSPRTGAGYEQYF. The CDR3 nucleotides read TGTGCCAGCAGTCCCAGGACAGGGGCAGGGTACGAGCAGTACTTC.

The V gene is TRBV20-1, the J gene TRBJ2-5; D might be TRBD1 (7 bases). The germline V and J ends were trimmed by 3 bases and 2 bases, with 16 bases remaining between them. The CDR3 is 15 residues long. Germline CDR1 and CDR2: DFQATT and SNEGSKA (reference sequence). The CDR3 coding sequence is TGCAGTGCTAGGGGCGGGACAGCAAAACAAGAGACCCAGTACTTC. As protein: CSARGGTAKQETQYF.

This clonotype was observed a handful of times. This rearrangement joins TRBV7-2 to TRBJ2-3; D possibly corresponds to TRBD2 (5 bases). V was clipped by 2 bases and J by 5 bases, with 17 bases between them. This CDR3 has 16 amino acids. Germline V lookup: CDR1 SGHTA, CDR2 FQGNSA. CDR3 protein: CASSLLGKAGGDTQYF. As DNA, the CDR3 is TGTGCCAGCAGCTTACTCGGGAAAGCCGGAGGAGATACGCAGTATTTT.